The present TCR beta chain was sequenced within a study of OX40 agonist ivuxolimab in advanced cancers. Study details: A history of anti-PD-1, anti-PD-L1 or anti-CTLA-4 therapy was acceptable, and approximately 39% had some. Study findings and constraints: The expanded peripheral T cells' antigen specificity was not determined. The study found that CD8+ T cells averaged more expanded clones than CD4+.

The CDR3 sequence is 16 residues long. Germline assignment: CDR1 SGHRS and CDR2 YFSETQ. With 0 bases removed from V and 1 base from J, the gap between germline ends came to 10 bases. Sampling of blood occurred at baseline, cycle 4 day 1, and cycle 7 day 1. On this clone itself: Its specificity is not known. Other DNA sequences of this sample code for an identical CDR3.

Assay: immunoSEQ multiplex PCR; the TCRdb copy retains only in-frame clones and omits some. Of tens of thousands of clones detected, 84% appear once; the ten largest clones hold around 2.7%. The receptor was isolated from an adult with an advanced solid tumor such as melanoma, head and neck, liver or kidney cancer. This chain links TRBV5-1 with TRBJ2-2; D is possibly TRBD1 (5 bases). The sample in question was CD4+ or CD8+ T cells sorted from blood, obtained in a trial of the OX40 agonist ivuxolimab. The CDR3: CASSLEGALNTGELFF. The CDR3 bases are TGCGCCAGCAGCTTGGAAGGGGCCTTGAACACCGGGGAGCTGTTTTTT.